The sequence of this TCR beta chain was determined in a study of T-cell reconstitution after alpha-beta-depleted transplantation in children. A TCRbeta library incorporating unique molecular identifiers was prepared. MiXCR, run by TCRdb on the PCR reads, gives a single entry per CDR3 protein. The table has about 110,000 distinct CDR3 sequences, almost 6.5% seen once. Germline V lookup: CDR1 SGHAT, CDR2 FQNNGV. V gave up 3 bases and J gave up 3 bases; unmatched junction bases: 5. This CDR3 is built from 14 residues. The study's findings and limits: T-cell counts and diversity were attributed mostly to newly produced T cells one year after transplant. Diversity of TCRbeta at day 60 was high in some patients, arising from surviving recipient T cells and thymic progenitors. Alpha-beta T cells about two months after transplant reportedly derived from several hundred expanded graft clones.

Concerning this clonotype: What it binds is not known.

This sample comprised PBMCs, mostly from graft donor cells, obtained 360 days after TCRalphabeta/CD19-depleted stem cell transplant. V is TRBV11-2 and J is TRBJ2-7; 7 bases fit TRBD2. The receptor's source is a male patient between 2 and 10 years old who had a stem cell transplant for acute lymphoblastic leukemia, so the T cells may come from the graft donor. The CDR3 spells CASSLPGLLYEQYF. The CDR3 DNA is TGTGCCAGCAGCTTGCCGGGACTACTCTACGAGCAGTACTTC.